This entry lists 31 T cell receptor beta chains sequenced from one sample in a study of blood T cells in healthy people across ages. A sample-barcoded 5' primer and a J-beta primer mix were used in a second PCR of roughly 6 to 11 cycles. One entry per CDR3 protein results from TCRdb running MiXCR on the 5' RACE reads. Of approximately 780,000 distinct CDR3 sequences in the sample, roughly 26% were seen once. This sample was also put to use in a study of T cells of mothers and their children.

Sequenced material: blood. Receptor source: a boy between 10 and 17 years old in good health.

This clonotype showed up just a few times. The CDR3 bases are TGCAGTGCACCCACAGGGACGTCCACTGAAGCTTTCTTT. The encoded protein is CSAPTGTSTEAFF. The chain joins TRBV20-1 to TRBJ1-1, with D possibly being TRBD1 (6 bases). The CDR3 runs to 13 residues. Germline loops: CDR1 DFQATT, CDR2 SNEGSKA (reference sequence). Trimming cost V 6 bases and J 4 bases, with 15 bases left between them.

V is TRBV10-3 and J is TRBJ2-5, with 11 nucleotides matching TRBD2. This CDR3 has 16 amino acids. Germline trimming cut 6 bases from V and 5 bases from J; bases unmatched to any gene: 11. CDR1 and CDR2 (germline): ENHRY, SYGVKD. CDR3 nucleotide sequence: TGTGCCATCAGAGACTCTAGCGGGGGGTGGACGGAGACCCAGTACTTC. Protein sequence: CAIRDSSGGWTETQYF.

The CDR3 bases are TGTGCCAGCAGTTATGGTATCCTAGCGGGCACAGATACGCAGTATTTT. This codes for CASSYGILAGTDTQYF. This rearrangement joins TRBV6-6 to TRBJ2-3; TRBD2 matches 7 bases. The trim removed 3 bases at V and 1 base at J, leaving 7 bases unmatched. This CDR3 contains 16 residues. The V gene's germline CDR1 is MNHNY and CDR2 SVGAGI (reference sequence).

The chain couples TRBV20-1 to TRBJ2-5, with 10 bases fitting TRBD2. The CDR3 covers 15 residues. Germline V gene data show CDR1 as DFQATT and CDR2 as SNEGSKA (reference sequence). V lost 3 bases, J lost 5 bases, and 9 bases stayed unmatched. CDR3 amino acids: CSASDSGGADETQYF. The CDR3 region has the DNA TGCAGTGCTAGTGACAGCGGGGGGGCAGATGAGACCCAGTACTTC.

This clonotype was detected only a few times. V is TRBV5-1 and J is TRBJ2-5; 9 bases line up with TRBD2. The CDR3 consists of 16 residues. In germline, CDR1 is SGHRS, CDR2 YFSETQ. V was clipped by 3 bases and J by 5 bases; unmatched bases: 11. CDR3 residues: CASSSGQRGAWETQYF. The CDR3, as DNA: TGCGCCAGCAGCTCTGGGCAGCGGGGGGCCTGGGAGACCCAGTACTTC.

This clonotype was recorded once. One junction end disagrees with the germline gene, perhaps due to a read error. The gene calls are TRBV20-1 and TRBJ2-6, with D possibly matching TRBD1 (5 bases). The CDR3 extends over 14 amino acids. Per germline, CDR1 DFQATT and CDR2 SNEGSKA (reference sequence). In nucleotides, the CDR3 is TGCAGTGCTAGCCCGAGTGCTGGGGCCAACGCCCTGACTTTC. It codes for CSASPSAGANALTF.

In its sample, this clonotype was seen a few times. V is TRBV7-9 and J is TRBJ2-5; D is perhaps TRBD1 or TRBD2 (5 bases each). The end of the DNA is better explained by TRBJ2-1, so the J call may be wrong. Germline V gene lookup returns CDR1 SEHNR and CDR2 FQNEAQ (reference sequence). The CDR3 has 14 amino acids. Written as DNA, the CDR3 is TGTGCCAGCAGCTTAAGGGACGGCTACAATGAGCAGTTCTTC. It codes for CASSLRDGYNEQFF.

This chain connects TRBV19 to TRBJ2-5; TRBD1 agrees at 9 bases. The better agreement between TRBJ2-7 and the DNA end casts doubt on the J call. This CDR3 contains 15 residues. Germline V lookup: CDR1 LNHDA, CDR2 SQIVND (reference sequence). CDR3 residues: CASSYGQGPFYEQYF. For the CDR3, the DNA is TGTGCCAGTAGTTACGGACAGGGGCCCTTCTACGAGCAGTACTTC.

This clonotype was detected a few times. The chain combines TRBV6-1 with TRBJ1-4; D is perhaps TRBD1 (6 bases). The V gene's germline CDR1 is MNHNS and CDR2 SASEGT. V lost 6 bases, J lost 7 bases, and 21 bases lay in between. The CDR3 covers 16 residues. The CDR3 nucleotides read TGTGCCAGCAGGGGAACAGGGTACTCGGGAGGTGAAAAACTGTTTTTT. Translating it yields CASRGTGYSGGEKLFF.

In DNA, the CDR3 is TGTGCCAGCAGCTCGGGACAGGGCAAAAACGAGCAGTACTTC. It codes for CASSSGQGKNEQYF. The chain couples TRBV12-3 or TRBV12-4 to TRBJ2-7, with TRBD1 matching over 9 bases. Germline trimming cut 6 bases from V and 5 bases from J; bases unmatched to any gene: 8. This CDR3 contains 14 residues.

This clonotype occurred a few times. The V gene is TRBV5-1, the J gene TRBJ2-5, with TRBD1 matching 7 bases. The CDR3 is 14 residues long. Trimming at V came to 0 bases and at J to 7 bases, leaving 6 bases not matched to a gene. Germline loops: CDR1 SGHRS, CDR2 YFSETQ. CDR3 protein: CASSLGDRAATQYF. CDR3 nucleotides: TGCGCCAGCAGCTTGGGTGACAGGGCTGCGACCCAGTACTTC.

CDR3 protein: CAIREGQGPPNQPQHF. The CDR3 coding sequence is TGTGCCATCAGGGAGGGACAGGGGCCCCCTAATCAGCCCCAGCATTTT. This chain joins TRBV10-3 and TRBJ1-5; 10 bases align to TRBD1. The trim removed 6 bases at V and 4 bases at J, leaving 9 bases unmatched. Germline values: CDR1 ENHRY, CDR2 SYGVKD. The CDR3 runs 16 residues.

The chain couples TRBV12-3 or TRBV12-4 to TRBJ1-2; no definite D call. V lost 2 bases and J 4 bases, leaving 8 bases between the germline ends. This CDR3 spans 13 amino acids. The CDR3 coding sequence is TGTGCCAGCAGTTTAAGGCGGATCTATGGCTACACCTTC. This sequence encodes CASSLRRIYGYTF.

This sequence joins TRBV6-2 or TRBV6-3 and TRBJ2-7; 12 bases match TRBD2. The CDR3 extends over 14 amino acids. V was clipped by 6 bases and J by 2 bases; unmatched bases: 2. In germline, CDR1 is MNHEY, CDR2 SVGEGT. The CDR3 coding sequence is TGTGCCAGCAGGACTAGCGGGGGAACCTACGAGCAGTACTTC. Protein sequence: CASRTSGGTYEQYF.

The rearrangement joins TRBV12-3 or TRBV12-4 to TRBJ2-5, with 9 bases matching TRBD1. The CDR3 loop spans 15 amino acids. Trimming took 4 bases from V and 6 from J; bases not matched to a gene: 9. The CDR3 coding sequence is TGTGCCAGCAGTTCTCCCCCGGACAGGGGAAAGACCCAGTACTTC. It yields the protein CASSSPPDRGKTQYF.

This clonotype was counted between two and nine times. CDR3 loop: CSASRNWDSSTQYF. CDR3 sequence (DNA): TGCAGTGCTAGCCGGAATTGGGACTCCAGTACGCAGTATTTT. This rearrangement joins TRBV20-1 to TRBJ2-3, with TRBD2 as a possible D gene (6 bases). The CDR3 runs 14 residues. Germline CDR1 is DFQATT and CDR2 is SNEGSKA (reference sequence). Trimming took 3 bases from V and 8 from J, leaving 18 bases between them.

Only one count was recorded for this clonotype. This chain's CDR3 is CSARHGQISTDTQYF. The DNA for the CDR3 is TGCAGTGCTAGGCACGGACAGATTAGCACAGATACGCAGTATTTT. V and J are TRBV20-1 and TRBJ2-3; tentative D call: TRBD1 (6 bases). The CDR3 runs 15 residues. The germline V gene has CDR1 DFQATT and CDR2 SNEGSKA (reference sequence). With 3 bases removed from V and 0 bases from J, the gap between germline ends came to 13 bases.

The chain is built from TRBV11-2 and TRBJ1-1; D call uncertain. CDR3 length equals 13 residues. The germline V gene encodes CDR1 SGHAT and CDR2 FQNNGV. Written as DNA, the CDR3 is TGTGCGACCTCCGGAGGCCTGAACACTGAAGCTTTCTTT. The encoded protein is CATSGGLNTEAFF.

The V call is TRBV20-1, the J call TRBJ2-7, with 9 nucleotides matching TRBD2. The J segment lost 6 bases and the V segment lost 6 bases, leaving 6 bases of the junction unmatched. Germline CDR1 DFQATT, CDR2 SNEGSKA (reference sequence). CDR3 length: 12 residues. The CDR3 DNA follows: TGCAGTGCCAATAGCGGGAGCCCCGAGCAGTACTTC. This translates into CSANSGSPEQYF.

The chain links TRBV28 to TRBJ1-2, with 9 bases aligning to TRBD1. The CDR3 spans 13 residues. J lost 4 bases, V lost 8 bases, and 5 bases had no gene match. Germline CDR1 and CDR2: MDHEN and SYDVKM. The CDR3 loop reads CASSDRGGYGYTF. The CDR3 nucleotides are TGTGCCAGCTCTGACAGGGGGGGCTATGGCTACACCTTC.

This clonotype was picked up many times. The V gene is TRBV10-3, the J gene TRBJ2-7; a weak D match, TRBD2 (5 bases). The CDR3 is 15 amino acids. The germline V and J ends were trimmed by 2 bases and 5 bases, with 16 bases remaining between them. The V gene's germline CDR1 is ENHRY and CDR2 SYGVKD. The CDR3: CAISEGWEKGNEQYF. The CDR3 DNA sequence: TGTGCCATCAGTGAGGGGTGGGAGAAAGGTAACGAGCAGTACTTC.

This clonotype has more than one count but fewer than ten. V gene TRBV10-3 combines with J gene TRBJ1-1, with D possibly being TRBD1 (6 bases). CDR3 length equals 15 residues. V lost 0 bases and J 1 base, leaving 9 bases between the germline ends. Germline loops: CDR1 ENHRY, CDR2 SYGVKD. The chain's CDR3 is CAISESGGKNTEAFF. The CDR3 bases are TGTGCCATCAGTGAGTCAGGGGGGAAGAACACTGAAGCTTTCTTT.

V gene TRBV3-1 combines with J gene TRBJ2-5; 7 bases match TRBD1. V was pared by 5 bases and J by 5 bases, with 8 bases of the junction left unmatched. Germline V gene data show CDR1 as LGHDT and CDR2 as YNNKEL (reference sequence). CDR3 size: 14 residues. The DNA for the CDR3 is TGTGCCAGCAGCACCCGGACAGGCGGGGAGACCCAGTACTTC. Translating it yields CASSTRTGGETQYF.

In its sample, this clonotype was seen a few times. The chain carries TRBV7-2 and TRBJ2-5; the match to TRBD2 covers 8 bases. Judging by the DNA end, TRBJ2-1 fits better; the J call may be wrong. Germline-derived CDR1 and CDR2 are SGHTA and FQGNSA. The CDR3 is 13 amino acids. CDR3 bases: TGTGCCAGCAGCTTGGAGGGACTAGGGGAACAGTTCTTC. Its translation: CASSLEGLGEQFF.

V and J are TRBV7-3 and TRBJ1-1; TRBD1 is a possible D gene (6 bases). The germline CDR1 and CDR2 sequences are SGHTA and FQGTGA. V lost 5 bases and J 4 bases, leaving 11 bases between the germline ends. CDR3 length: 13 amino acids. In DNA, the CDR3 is TGTGCCAGCAGCAAGCAGACAGGCACTGAAGCTTTCTTT. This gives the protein CASSKQTGTEAFF.

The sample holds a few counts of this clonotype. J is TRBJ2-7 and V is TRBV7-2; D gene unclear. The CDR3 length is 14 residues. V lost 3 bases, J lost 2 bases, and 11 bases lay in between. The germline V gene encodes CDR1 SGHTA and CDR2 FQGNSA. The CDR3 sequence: CASSFQTLTYEQYF. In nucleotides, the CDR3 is TGTGCCAGCAGCTTCCAGACACTGACCTACGAGCAGTACTTC.

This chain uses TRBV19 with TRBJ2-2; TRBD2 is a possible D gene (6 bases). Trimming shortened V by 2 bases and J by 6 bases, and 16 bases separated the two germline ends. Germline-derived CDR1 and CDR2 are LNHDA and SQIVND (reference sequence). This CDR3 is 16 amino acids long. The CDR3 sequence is CASSIRPAGFSGELFF. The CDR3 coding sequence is TGTGCCAGTAGTATAAGGCCAGCGGGCTTCTCCGGGGAGCTGTTTTTT. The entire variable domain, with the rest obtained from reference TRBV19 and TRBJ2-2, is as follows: DGGITQSPKYLFRKEGQNVTLSCEQNLNHDAMYWYRQDPGQGLRLIYYSQIVNDFQKGDIAEGYSVSREKKESFPLTVTSAQKNPTAFYLCASSIRPAGFSGELFFGEGSRLTVL.

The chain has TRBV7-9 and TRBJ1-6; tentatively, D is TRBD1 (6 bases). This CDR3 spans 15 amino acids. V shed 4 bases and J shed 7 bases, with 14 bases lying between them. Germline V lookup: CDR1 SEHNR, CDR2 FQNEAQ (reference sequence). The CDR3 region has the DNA TGTGCCAGCAGCTCGATGACAGGAGCCAATTCACCCCTCCACTTT. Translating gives CASSSMTGANSPLHF.

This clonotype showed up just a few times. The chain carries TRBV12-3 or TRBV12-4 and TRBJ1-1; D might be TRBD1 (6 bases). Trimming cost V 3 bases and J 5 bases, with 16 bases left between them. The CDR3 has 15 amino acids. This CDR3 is CASSFPLQGGTEAFF. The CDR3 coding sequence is TGTGCCAGCAGTTTCCCCCTACAGGGAGGGACTGAAGCTTTCTTT.

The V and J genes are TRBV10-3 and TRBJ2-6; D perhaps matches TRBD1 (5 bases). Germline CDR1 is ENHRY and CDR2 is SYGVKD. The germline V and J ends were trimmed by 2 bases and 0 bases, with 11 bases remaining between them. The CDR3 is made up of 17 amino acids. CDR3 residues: CAISETGFSSGANVLTF. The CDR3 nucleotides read TGTGCCATCAGTGAGACAGGATTTAGCTCTGGGGCCAACGTCCTGACTTTC.

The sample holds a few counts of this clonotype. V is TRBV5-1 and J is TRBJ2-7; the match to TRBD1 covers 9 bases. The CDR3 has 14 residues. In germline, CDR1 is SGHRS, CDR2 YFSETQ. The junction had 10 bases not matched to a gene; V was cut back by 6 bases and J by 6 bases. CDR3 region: CASTPRGQGSEQYF. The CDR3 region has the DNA TGCGCCAGCACCCCCAGAGGACAGGGGTCCGAGCAGTACTTC.